These T cell receptor beta chains were read from a single sample in a study of beta chain features in type 1 diabetes. Method: immunoSEQ multiplex PCR; TCRdb's copy keeps in-frame clones and lacks some. Here the sample spans around 140,000 clones, roughly 10% being singletons. Sequencing was carried out using central memory CD4+ T cells from blood. The receptor source for this set is a man aged 25 to 40 with type 1 diabetes. Each CDR3 is given with its conserved first and last residue. Each record gives: D gene, V gene, J gene, clone size, CDR3 protein, CDR3 DNA. D genes are given only for firm matches. Only part of the rows carry a size: once, few, many, or a class if the clone is expanded.

>.|TRBV5-4|TRBJ1-2|few
CASSLGQLDYGYTF
TGTGCCAGCAGCCTAGGACAGCTAGACTATGGCTACACCTTC
>TRBD2|TRBV9|TRBJ2-3|.
CASSVLAGGVDTQYF
TGTGCCAGCAGCGTCTTAGCGGGGGGGGTCGATACGCAGTATTTT
>.|TRBV18|TRBJ1-5|few
CASSPLSDQPQHF
TGTGCCAGCTCACCTCTTAGCGATCAGCCCCAGCATTTT
>.|TRBV2|TRBJ1-4|.
CASHEDSNEKLFF
TGTGCCAGCCATGAGGACAGCAATGAAAAACTGTTTTTT
>TRBD1|TRBV19|TRBJ1-6|few
CASRWGQGNSPLHF
TGTGCCAGTAGATGGGGACAGGGGAATTCACCCCTCCACTTT
>TRBD1|TRBV29-1|TRBJ1-2|few
CSAGMTGNYGYTF
TGCAGCGCCGGGATGACAGGGAACTATGGCTACACCTTC
>TRBD2|TRBV7-9|TRBJ2-1|few
CASETLAGEPYNEQFF
TGTGCCAGCGAAACCCTAGCGGGGGAACCCTACAATGAGCAGTTCTTC
>.|TRBV2|TRBJ1-1|.
CASRRGLNTEAFF
TGTGCCAGCAGAAGGGGACTCAACACTGAAGCTTTCTTT
>TRBD2|TRBV2|TRBJ2-5|few
CASMGGTQETQYF
TGTGCCAGCATGGGGGGGACTCAAGAGACCCAGTACTTC
>.|TRBV29-1|TRBJ2-5|few
CSVGTNPETQYF
TGCAGCGTTGGGACTAATCCAGAGACCCAGTACTTC
>TRBD1|TRBV2|TRBJ1-5|few
CASSKDRGGHQPQHF
TGTGCCAGCAGTAAGGACAGGGGGGGTCATCAGCCCCAGCATTTT
>.|TRBV30|TRBJ1-2|.
CAWSGIRAQPTF
TGTGCCTGGAGTGGTATTAGAGCCCAACCCACCTTC
>.|TRBV19|TRBJ1-1|.
CASTLPGTEAFF
TGTGCCAGTACGCTTCCCGGCACTGAAGCTTTCTTT
>.|TRBV15|TRBJ2-1|few
CATSRGDLGAVRFF
TGTGCCACCAGCAGAGGCGACCTGGGAGCAGTTCGGTTCTTC
>.|TRBV18|TRBJ2-7|few
CASSPGGAGRRSYEQYF
TGTGCCAGCTCACCAGGTGGGGCAGGGAGGCGTTCCTACGAGCAGTACTTC
>TRBD2|TRBV7-9|TRBJ2-3|few
CASSVGTSGAVDTQYF
TGTGCCAGCAGCGTTGGGACTAGCGGGGCGGTAGATACGCAGTATTTT
>.|TRBV2|TRBJ1-5|.
CASSGSGYQPQHF
TGTGCCAGCAGTGGCTCAGGGTATCAGCCCCAGCATTTT
>.|TRBV28|TRBJ1-1|.
CASSPSPQVYTEAFF
TGTGCCAGCAGCCCCTCCCCCCAGGTCTACACTGAAGCTTTCTTT
>.|TRBV5-1|TRBJ2-7|few
CASSQAREPRSDEQYF
TGCGCCAGCAGCCAGGCTCGGGAACCTAGATCGGACGAGCAGTACTTC
>TRBD1|TRBV27|TRBJ1-1|few
CASSYDRALNTEAFF
TGTGCCAGCAGTTACGACAGGGCGCTCAACACTGAAGCTTTCTTT
>TRBD2|TRBV29-1|TRBJ2-7|.
CSVVPGLAGGEQYF
TGCAGCGTTGTTCCGGGACTAGCGGGGGGGGAGCAGTACTTC
>TRBD1|TRBV5-1|TRBJ2-5|.
CASSLVGQGETQYF
TGCGCCAGCAGCTTGGTGGGACAGGGGGAGACCCAGTACTTC
>TRBD2|TRBV5-4|TRBJ2-3|.
CASSGRTSGDSTDTQYF
TGTGCCAGCAGCGGACGGACTAGCGGGGATAGCACAGATACGCAGTATTTT
>.|TRBV9|TRBJ2-2|.
CASSVSLGELFF
TGTGCCAGCAGCGTGTCCCTCGGGGAGCTGTTTTTT
>.|TRBV5-1|TRBJ1-1|.
CASSYDQGSYTEAFF
TGCGCCAGCAGCTACGACCAGGGGAGCTACACTGAAGCTTTCTTT
>TRBD1|TRBV6-5|TRBJ1-1|few
CASSYSGTGVGTEAFF
TGTGCCAGCAGTTACTCCGGGACAGGGGTCGGCACTGAAGCTTTCTTT
>.|TRBV10-3|TRBJ2-6|few
CAISGQPRESGANVLTF
TGTGCCATCAGTGGACAGCCAAGGGAATCTGGGGCCAACGTCCTGACTTTC
>TRBD1|TRBV19|TRBJ1-1|.
CASSMTGLNTEAFF
TGTGCCAGTAGTATGACAGGGTTGAACACTGAAGCTTTCTTT
>TRBD2|TRBV25-1|TRBJ2-2|once
CASSTSGGAGELFF
TGTGCCAGCAGCACTAGCGGGGGGGCCGGGGAGCTGTTTTTT
>TRBD1|TRBV2|TRBJ1-2|few
CASVAGQGRRGYGYTF
TGTGCCAGCGTGGCGGGACAGGGCCGAAGAGGCTATGGCTACACCTTC
>TRBD1|TRBV25-1|TRBJ1-1|few
CASRITGDTEAFF
TGTGCCAGCAGGATAACAGGGGACACTGAAGCTTTCTTT
>TRBD2|TRBV5-6|TRBJ2-7|few
CASSLGRVRGDEQYF
TGTGCCAGCAGCTTGGGACGGGTGCGGGGGGACGAGCAGTACTTC
>.|TRBV4-2|TRBJ2-5|few
CASSQGLRGSQETQYF
TGTGCCAGCAGCCAAGGACTCCGGGGGAGCCAAGAGACCCAGTACTTC
>.|TRBV11-2|TRBJ2-3|few
CASSLAVDTQYF
TGTGCCAGCAGCTTAGCAGTAGATACGCAGTATTTT
>.|TRBV11-2|TRBJ2-1|.
CASQLELGNDEQFF
TGTGCCAGCCAGCTCGAACTAGGAAACGATGAGCAGTTCTTC
>TRBD1|TRBV25-1|TRBJ1-1|.
CASRPRGQVYMNTEAFF
TGTGCCAGCAGACCCCGTGGACAGGTCTACATGAACACTGAAGCTTTCTTT
>TRBD1|TRBV7-2|TRBJ1-2|.
CASWETQGAYGYTF
TGTGCCAGCTGGGAGACCCAGGGGGCTTATGGCTACACCTTC
>.|TRBV19|TRBJ1-2|few
CASSRTANYGYTF
TGTGCCAGTAGTCGCACAGCAAACTATGGCTACACCTTC
>.|TRBV5-1|TRBJ2-2|few
CASSLGQTNTGELFF
TGCGCCAGCAGCTTGGGACAGACAAACACCGGGGAGCTGTTTTTT
>.|TRBV7-2|TRBJ2-1|few
CASSLAVTREDEQFF
TGTGCCAGCAGCTTAGCGGTCACCAGGGAGGATGAGCAGTTCTTC
>.|TRBV14|TRBJ1-6|few
CASSQGENSPLHF
TGTGCCAGCAGCCAAGGGGAGAATTCACCCCTCCACTTT
>TRBD1|TRBV6-6|TRBJ1-4|.
CASSYGTGQKLFF
TGTGCCAGCAGTTACGGGACAGGTCAAAAACTGTTTTTT
>TRBD1|TRBV5-1|TRBJ2-5|few
CASSLQGSVETQYF
TGCGCCAGCAGCTTACAGGGGTCGGTTGAGACCCAGTACTTC
>.|TRBV7-8|TRBJ2-2|few
CASSRTGNTGELFF
TGTGCCAGCAGCCGCACAGGGAACACCGGGGAGCTGTTTTTT